What follows are 7 T cell receptor beta chains derived from one specimen sequenced in a study of breast tumors, draining lymph nodes, adjacent tissues (TCRdb year 2016). The lymph node samples were taken from the axillary draining lymph nodes of breast cancer patients. Receptors were amplified or captured by multiplex PCR. For sequencing, an Illumina HiSeq 2000 was employed. TCRdb itself trimmed the public reads at Q25 with fastp, ran MiXCR and retained productive beta chains. Each CDR3 protein gets just one entry, which takes the most common genes and DNA from the rows behind it. Counted in this sample were some 150,000 distinct CDR3 sequences; approximately 20% of them appeared once. The leading ten clones occupy just over 2.5% of the sample. The sequenced material came from axillary lymph node tissue. These receptors all come from a female donor with breast cancer. Some clones in this sample may be carry-over from other donors' samples.

At least ten counts were recorded for this clonotype. The genes are TRBV7-2 and TRBJ2-3; no firm D call. The CDR3 is 14 residues long. CDR1 and CDR2 from the germline V gene are SGHTA and FQGNSA. V lost 2 bases, J lost 2 bases, and 8 bases lay in between. The CDR3 DNA reads as TGTGCCAGCAGCTTAACAGCTCCCACAGATACGCAGTATTTT. Its protein product is CASSLTAPTDTQYF.

This clonotype has ten or more counts. The gene calls are TRBV11-2 and TRBJ2-1; possible D gene TRBD1, 6 bases. This CDR3 contains 14 residues. Trimming took 4 bases from V and 9 from J, leaving 16 bases between them. Germline V gene data show CDR1 as SGHAT and CDR2 as FQNNGV. The DNA of the CDR3 is TGTGCCAGCAGCTCGAATTACAGGGACCGTGAGCAGTTCTTC. It codes for CASSSNYRDREQFF.

This clonotype was counted many times. The chain carries TRBV6-6 and TRBJ1-5; D remains unclear. The V end lost 2 bases, the J end lost 2 bases, and 10 bases lay between the germline ends. Germline values: CDR1 MNHNY, CDR2 SVGAGI (reference sequence). The CDR3 spans 15 residues. The CDR3, as DNA: TGTGCCAGCAGTTACGTGACGGGAGGCAATCAGCCCCAGCATTTT. It codes for CASSYVTGGNQPQHF.

This clonotype appeared many times. V usage is TRBV9 and J usage is TRBJ1-6, with D unresolved. V was pared by 0 bases and J by 10 bases, with 14 bases between. The CDR3 sequence is 15 residues long. Germline V gene lookup returns CDR1 SGDLS and CDR2 YYNGEE. CDR3 DNA: TGTGCCAGCAGCGTAGAGGTTGGGTTGGGCTCACCCCTCCACTTT. It translates to CASSVEVGLGSPLHF.

Many counts were recorded for this clonotype. V is TRBV11-2 and J is TRBJ2-3, with TRBD2 matching 8 bases. Unmatched junction bases numbered 4, after V lost 4 bases and J lost 1 base. The CDR3 is 15 residues long. Germline CDR1 reads SGHAT; CDR2 reads FQNNGV. In nucleotides, the CDR3 is TGTGCCAGCAGCTCGGGGGGGGCGCGCACAGATACGCAGTATTTT. Protein product: CASSSGGARTDTQYF.

The chain has TRBV28 and TRBJ2-5; possible D gene TRBD2, 6 bases. Germline-derived CDR1 and CDR2 are MDHEN and SYDVKM. The CDR3 sequence is 13 residues long. V shed 4 bases and J shed 5 bases, with 11 bases lying between them. The CDR3 region is CASSSGVVETQYF. The CDR3 nucleotides are TGTGCCAGCAGTTCGGGGGTCGTGGAGACCCAGTACTTC.

This clonotype was recorded at least ten times. The chain has TRBV20-1 and TRBJ2-1, with 13 bases aligning to TRBD2. V trimming: 0 bases; J trimming: 8 bases; junction bases outside the gene matches: 7. CDR1 and CDR2 from the germline V gene are DFQATT and SNEGSKA (reference sequence). The CDR3 runs to 16 residues. As DNA, the CDR3 is TGCAGTGCTAGAGACCCCCGGACTAGCGGGAGTCATGAGCAGTTCTTC. Translated: CSARDPRTSGSHEQFF.